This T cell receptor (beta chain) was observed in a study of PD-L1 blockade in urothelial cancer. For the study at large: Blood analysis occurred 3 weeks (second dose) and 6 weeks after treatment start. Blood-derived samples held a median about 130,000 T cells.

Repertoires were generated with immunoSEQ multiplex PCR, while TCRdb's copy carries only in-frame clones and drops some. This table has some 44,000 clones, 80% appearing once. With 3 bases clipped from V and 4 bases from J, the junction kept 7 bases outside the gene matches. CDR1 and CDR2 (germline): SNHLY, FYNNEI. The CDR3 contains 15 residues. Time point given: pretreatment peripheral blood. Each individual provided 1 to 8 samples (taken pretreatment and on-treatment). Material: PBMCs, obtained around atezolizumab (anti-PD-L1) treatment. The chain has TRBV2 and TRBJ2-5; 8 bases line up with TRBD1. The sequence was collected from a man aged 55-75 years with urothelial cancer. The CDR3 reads CASSDRGLGGETQYF. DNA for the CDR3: TGTGCCAGCAGTGACAGGGGGCTCGGAGGAGAGACCCAGTACTTC.